This TCR beta chain is drawn from a study of siplizumab effects on memory and regulatory T cells. General study findings and limits: Naive T cells were seen as more diverse than memory cells and as major alloresponse contributors. Researchers did not confirm the suppressive function of proliferating Tregs from siplizumab cultures.

Regarding this clone: Antigen specificity is unknown.

CDR3 length: 13 amino acids. Germline assignment: CDR1 WNHNN and CDR2 SYGVQD (reference sequence). Trimming shortened V by 4 bases and J by 5 bases, and 8 bases separated the two germline ends. Profiling relied on immunoSEQ multiplex PCR, and the TCRdb table lists in-frame clones only, not all of them. This sample carries around 94,000 clones, about 94% of them seen once, and the ten largest clones take more than 0.95%. V is TRBV10-1 and J is TRBJ2-2; D uncertain. This sequence was found in a human donor in good health. Sample: CD4+ T cells sorted from blood. CDR3 nucleotide sequence: TGCGCCAGCAGTGCCCTAAGGACCGGGGAGCTGTTTTTT. It translates to CASSALRTGELFF.